Below are 8 T cell receptor beta chains sequenced from a single sample in a study of response to subunit inactivated influenza vaccine. Each CDR3 protein gets one entry after TCRdb re-called the RT-PCR reads with MiXCR. The sample comprises more than 200,000 distinct CDR3 sequences, 9.5% to 15% of which are singletons, and 7.8% rests with the top ten. Material: non-naive T cells sorted from PBMCs, obtained 14 to 15 days before vaccination. The receptors were gathered from a man in his fifties or sixties who received an inactivated influenza vaccine.

This clonotype has a handful of counts. This rearrangement joins TRBV2 to TRBJ2-4; D remains unclear. Germline values: CDR1 SNHLY, CDR2 FYNNEI. This CDR3 has 16 residues. V lost 1 base, J lost 2 bases, and 12 bases lay in between. The CDR3 spells CASSEGWPATKNIQYF. The CDR3 nucleotides read TGTGCCAGCAGTGAAGGTTGGCCTGCTACCAAAAACATTCAGTACTTC.

A note on this clonotype: One end of the junction does not line up with germline, which may come from a read error. The CDR3 DNA reads as TGTGCCAGCAGCTTAACTGGAGGTGGGAGGGCCACCGGAGAGCTGTTTTTT. The encoded protein is CASSLTGGGRATGELFF. The rearrangement uses TRBV7-3 and TRBJ2-2; 7 positions agree with TRBD2. The CDR3 runs to 17 residues. Per the germline V gene, CDR1 is SGHTA and CDR2 is FQGTGA. Supplemented by reference TRBV7-3 and TRBJ2-2, the full variable domain reads GAGVSQTPSNKVTEKGKYVELRCDPISGHTALYWYRQSLGQGPEFLIYFQGTGAADDSGLPNDRFFAVRPEGSVSTLKIQRTERGDSAVYLCASSLTGGGRATGELFFGEGSRLTVL.

The chain employs TRBV12-3 or TRBV12-4 and TRBJ2-7; D tentatively reads TRBD1 or TRBD2 (5 bases each). The CDR3 extends over 14 amino acids. V was pared by 6 bases and J by 0 bases, with 12 bases between. The CDR3 protein is CASSRGMDSYEQYF. The CDR3 DNA reads TGTGCCAGCAGCCGGGGCATGGACTCCTACGAGCAGTACTTC.

This clonotype occurred a few times. The chain joins TRBV20-1 to TRBJ2-3, with D possibly TRBD1 on 6 matching bases. The CDR3 is 13 amino acids. The germline V gene encodes CDR1 DFQATT and CDR2 SNEGSKA (reference sequence). Trimming took off 0 bases at V and 3 bases at J, with 7 bases between the two ends. CDR3 in DNA: TGCAGTGCTAGAGAAGGGGGAACAGATACGCAGTATTTT. Protein: CSAREGGTDTQYF.

There are a few counts of this clonotype. This clone may be a read error of a much larger clone one base away. The chain links TRBV12-3 or TRBV12-4 to TRBJ2-7; the D gene is possibly TRBD1 (6 bases). The CDR3 length is 13 residues. CDR3 in amino acids: CACSLGQTYEQYF. As DNA, the CDR3 is TGTGCCTGCAGTTTAGGACAGACCTACGAGCAGTACTTC.

This clonotype was recorded a few times. This chain connects TRBV10-1 to TRBJ2-3; D remains unclear. This CDR3 has 15 amino acids. V was cut by 3 bases and J by 0 bases, with 10 bases left in between. Germline V gives CDR1 WNHNN, CDR2 SYGVQD (reference sequence). The CDR3 DNA is TGCGCCAGCAGTGATATTGGGATTAGCACAGATACGCAGTATTTT. Translated, it gives CASSDIGISTDTQYF.

The chain links TRBV18 to TRBJ1-6; D is perhaps TRBD1 (6 bases). V was trimmed by 0 bases and J by 7 bases, leaving 10 bases between them. CDR1 is KGHSH and CDR2 is LQKENI in the germline V gene. The CDR3 loop spans 15 amino acids. CDR3 DNA sequence: TGTGCCAGCTCACCACCGGTCACAGGGAATTCACCCCTCCACTTT. The encoded protein is CASSPPVTGNSPLHF. The entire variable domain, with the rest obtained from reference TRBV18 and TRBJ1-6, is as follows: NAGVMQNPRHLVRRRGQEARLRCSPMKGHSHVYWYRQLPEEGLKFMVYLQKENIIDESGMPKERFSAEFPKEGPSILRIQQVVRGDSAAYFCASSPPVTGNSPLHFGNGTRLTVT.

This clonotype was observed a handful of times. J is TRBJ2-1 and V is TRBV7-2; TRBD1 agrees at 10 bases. The J segment lost 5 bases and the V segment lost 5 bases, leaving 6 bases of the junction unmatched. This CDR3 contains 15 residues. CDR1 is SGHTA and CDR2 is FQGNSA in the germline V gene. The CDR3 DNA reads as TGTGCCAGCAGCCCGGACAGGGGGAACCACAATGAGCAGTTCTTC. This codes for CASSPDRGNHNEQFF.